This T cell receptor (beta chain) is drawn from a study of blood T cell repertoires in COVID-19. Across the study: Both acute and convalescent COVID-19 samples were obtained from the United States, Italy and Spain. PBMCs, B-cell-depleted T cells, or T cells provided the cDNA or gDNA that made up the material.

Looked up from germline, CDR1 is LNHDA and CDR2 is SQIVND (reference sequence). The CDR3 is 14 residues long. V lost 8 bases to trimming and J lost 2 bases; unmatched junction nucleotides: 6. In the authors' methods: It was from reference gene primer amplification that nucleated cell counts were estimated. Clones were sequenced by immunoSEQ multiplex PCR, and TCRdb holds only the in-frame ones, with some missing. That table furnishes V, J and clone size, whereas the DNA furnished D and trimming. Of approximately 270,000 clones in the sample, approximately 90% were seen once. This TCR derives from a man aged 25 to 45 with acute or convalescent COVID-19. V usage is TRBV19 and J usage is TRBJ2-3, with 8 bases that match TRBD2. The sequenced material came from peripheral blood. The CDR3 bases are TGTGCCAGTGCCTGGCGGGAGGACACAGATACGCAGTATTTT. Translating gives CASAWREDTDTQYF.